This T cell receptor beta chain was identified during a study of technical replicates of blood from a few donors (dated 2017 in TCRdb). V is pruned by 10 bases and J by 7 bases, leaving 10 bases of the junction without a gene match. CDR1 and CDR2 were assigned from the germline V gene (reference sequence) as LNHDA and SQIVND. Taken from cysteine to phenylalanine, the CDR3 has 13 residues. Of all the DNA, just the CDR3 is kept, 39 bases in frame from base 1. Turning to this clone: It lacks a known antigen. It has no much larger one-base neighbor in the sample; base qualities were not kept.

The library relied on the immunoSEQ multiplex PCR assay. Drawn from immuneACCESS, this table holds only the in-frame rearrangements with V and J called that TCRdb kept. Clones are partly lost; checked studies trace under half to an unresolved V gene and leave the rest unexplained. The sample records 80,000 to 90,000 clones, 85% to 95% of which are singletons. The biggest ten clones account for 0.2% to 0.3% of the sample. The rearranged segments are TRBV19 and TRBJ1-2, with TRBD1 identical over 9 junction bases. The sequenced sample was T cells isolated from PBMCs. The TCR sequence derives from a human donor in good health. The encoded CDR3 is CATRQGGVRGYTF. DNA sequence: TGTGCCACAAGACAGGGGGGAGTTCGTGGCTACACCTTC.